These 24 T cell receptor beta chains originate from one sample sequenced in a study of cytomegalovirus exposure and HLA in healthy donors. The study ran its PCR with 60 Vbeta and 13 Jbeta primers. Assay: immunoSEQ multiplex PCR; the TCRdb copy retains only in-frame clones and omits some. This sample contains 150,000 to 250,000 clones. The sequencing input was PBMCs. The source of these receptors is a boy aged 10-17 years in good health and CMV-seronegative.

This chain joins TRBV4-2 and TRBJ2-3; 10 bases map to TRBD2. CDR3 size: 15 residues. The germline V gene has CDR1 LGHNA and CDR2 YNFKEQ. The trim removed 4 bases at V and 2 bases at J, leaving 3 bases unmatched. CDR3 coding DNA: TGTGCCAGCAGCCCACTAGCGGGAAACACAGATACGCAGTATTTT. As protein: CASSPLAGNTDTQYF.

The chain has TRBV30 and TRBJ1-1, with TRBD1 matching over 9 bases. Germline V lookup: CDR1 GTSNPN, CDR2 SVGIG (reference sequence). The CDR3 runs 13 residues. V lost 3 bases and J lost 6; bases outside the gene matches: 5. CDR3 residues: CAWRDRGGPEAFF. Written as DNA, the CDR3 is TGTGCCTGGAGGGACAGGGGAGGCCCTGAAGCTTTCTTT.

The chain joins TRBV6-1 to TRBJ1-4, with D possibly being TRBD1 (5 bases). This CDR3 is built from 15 residues. V dropped 0 bases and J dropped 4 bases, with 9 bases sitting between them. The V gene's germline CDR1 is MNHNS and CDR2 SASEGT. The chain's CDR3 is CASSEARQLNEKLFF. CDR3 nucleotides: TGTGCCAGCAGTGAAGCAAGACAGCTTAATGAAAAACTGTTTTTT.

The rearrangement uses TRBV4-1 and TRBJ1-5; D is possibly TRBD1 (5 bases). CDR3 length: 16 amino acids. The V end was cut by 5 bases, the J end by 2 bases, with 16 bases between. Germline values: CDR1 MGHRA, CDR2 YSYEKL. The CDR3 reads CASSLEGYTGNQPQHF. The CDR3 nucleotides are TGCGCCAGCAGCTTGGAGGGGTATACGGGCAATCAGCCCCAGCATTTT.

The chain couples TRBV18 to TRBJ2-6; TRBD1 aligns across 10 bases. CDR1 is KGHSH, CDR2 LQKENI, per germline. The length of the CDR3 is 18 residues. With 3 bases clipped from V and 1 base from J, the junction kept 6 bases outside the gene matches. DNA of the CDR3: TGTGCCAGCTCACCGGCGGACAGGGGGTGGTCTGGGGCCAACGTCCTGACTTTC. The encoded protein is CASSPADRGWSGANVLTF.

This rearrangement joins TRBV9 to TRBJ2-7; 11 bases are shared with TRBD2. Germline V lookup: CDR1 SGDLS, CDR2 YYNGEE. The V and J ends lost 2 bases and 4 bases, in that order; junction bases with no gene match: 8. The CDR3 runs 16 residues. The CDR3 DNA reads TGTGCCAGCAGCGTTTCGCCTAGCGGGGGGTCATACGAGCAGTACTTC. Its translation: CASSVSPSGGSYEQYF.

CDR3 nucleotides: TGTGCCAGCAGACCCCGACAGGACTCGTCTTATGGCTACACCTTC. The encoded protein is CASRPRQDSSYGYTF. V and J are TRBV7-9 and TRBJ1-2, with D perhaps matching TRBD1 (6 bases). Germline V gives CDR1 SEHNR, CDR2 FQNEAQ (reference sequence). Trimming removed 6 bases at V and 5 bases at J, with 19 bases between. The CDR3 runs 15 residues.

The V call is TRBV2, the J call TRBJ2-3; D uncertain. V lost 3 bases to trimming and J lost 5 bases, with 6 bases between them. This CDR3 is 12 amino acids long. The germline V gene encodes CDR1 SNHLY and CDR2 FYNNEI. The CDR3 nucleotides are TGTGCCAGCAGTGACCCTAAAGATACGCAGTATTTT. Its translation is CASSDPKDTQYF.

The genes are TRBV7-8 and TRBJ2-3, with TRBD2 matching over 11 bases. With V trimmed by 5 bases and J by 2 bases, 12 bases remained unmatched. The CDR3 loop spans 18 amino acids. CDR1 SGHVS and CDR2 FQNEAQ come from the germline V gene. CDR3 loop: CASSTVLAGDTLTDTQYF. DNA of the CDR3: TGTGCCAGCAGCACCGTACTAGCGGGGGATACGCTCACAGATACGCAGTATTTT.

V is TRBV6-4 and J is TRBJ2-1; 12 bases are a match to TRBD2. CDR1 is MRHNA, CDR2 SNTAGT, per germline. The ends lost 5 bases at V and 7 bases at J; junction bases unmatched: 6. There are 15 residues in the CDR3. The CDR3 DNA sequence: TGTGCCAGCAGTTCTCTAGCGGGGGGGCCGAATGAGCAGTTCTTC. It translates to CASSSLAGGPNEQFF.

The chain joins TRBV2 to TRBJ2-5; 7 positions match TRBD1. CDR1 and CDR2 from the germline V gene are SNHLY and FYNNEI. V was clipped by 5 bases and J by 4 bases; unmatched bases: 19. The CDR3 loop spans 18 amino acids. CDR3 DNA: TGTGCCAGCAGTTTTTTAGGACAGGCCTCACTCCGGGGAGAGACCCAGTACTTC. Amino acids: CASSFLGQASLRGETQYF.

CDR3 sequence: CASTTGGQPQHF. CDR3 DNA sequence: TGTGCCAGCACAACGGGCGGGCAGCCCCAGCATTTT. V gene TRBV2 combines with J gene TRBJ1-5; D is uncertain. The CDR3 covers 12 residues. Germline CDR1 SNHLY, CDR2 FYNNEI. Trimming left V 7 bases short and J 7 bases short, with 11 bases between.

The chain couples TRBV12-1 to TRBJ2-7; the table's D call of TRBD2 was not tested on the DNA. TRBV12-1 is assigned pseudogene status. This CDR3 contains 17 residues. CDR3 DNA sequence: TGTGCCAGCAGCTCACATAGGAGGGGGGGTACGACCTACGAGCAGTACTTC. Protein product: CASSSHRRGGTTYEQYF.

CDR3 protein: CASRTEDRGSYGYTF. The CDR3, as DNA: TGTGCCAGTAGAACTGAGGACAGAGGGTCCTATGGCTACACCTTC. The chain combines TRBV19 with TRBJ1-2, with D tentatively TRBD1 (6 bases). V shed 6 bases and J shed 4 bases, with 18 bases lying between them. The germline gives CDR1 LNHDA, CDR2 SQIVND (reference sequence). The CDR3 runs 15 residues.

This chain connects TRBV28 to TRBJ1-2, with TRBD1 matching over 9 bases. The trim removed 6 bases at V and 7 bases at J, leaving 6 bases unmatched. Germline loops: CDR1 MDHEN, CDR2 SYDVKM. The CDR3 covers 13 residues. The CDR3 here is CASRPGTGFGYTF. CDR3 DNA sequence: TGTGCCAGCAGGCCCGGGACAGGGTTTGGCTACACCTTC.

The CDR3 region is CAWIKTGMDYGYTF. As DNA, the CDR3 is TGTGCCTGGATCAAAACAGGGATGGACTATGGCTACACCTTC. The chain recombines TRBV30 with TRBJ1-2; tentative D call: TRBD1 (6 bases). Germline loops: CDR1 GTSNPN, CDR2 SVGIG (reference sequence). CDR3 size: 14 residues. Trimming removed 4 bases from V and 3 bases from J, with 15 bases in between.

The chain has TRBV19 and TRBJ1-5, with a possible D match to TRBD1 (6 bases). Looked up from germline, CDR1 is LNHDA and CDR2 is SQIVND (reference sequence). This CDR3 region has 17 residues. V was trimmed by 3 bases and J by 6 bases, leaving 21 bases between them. DNA for the CDR3: TGTGCCAGTAGTATTTTCTTCGAACAGGGATGGGGTCAGCCCCAGCATTTT. It codes for CASSIFFEQGWGQPQHF. Together with reference TRBV19 and TRBJ1-5, the CDR3 gives the full variable domain: DGGITQSPKYLFRKEGQNVTLSCEQNLNHDAMYWYRQDPGQGLRLIYYSQIVNDFQKGDIAEGYSVSREKKESFPLTVTSAQKNPTAFYLCASSIFFEQGWGQPQHFGDGTRLSIL.

This chain connects TRBV7-3 to TRBJ2-5; 9 nucleotides match TRBD2. The ends lost 2 bases at V and 7 bases at J; junction bases unmatched: 14. The CDR3 loop spans 17 amino acids. Germline-derived CDR1 and CDR2 are SGHTA and FQGTGA. The CDR3 DNA reads as TGTGCCAGCAGCTTAGGCGCAGCGGGGGGACCCTCCGGGACCCAGTACTTC. The encoded protein is CASSLGAAGGPSGTQYF.

J is TRBJ2-6 and V is TRBV30; 11 bases fit TRBD1. CDR1 is GTSNPN, CDR2 SVGIG, per germline (reference sequence). The CDR3 totals 17 residues. V was clipped by 5 bases and J by 0 bases; unmatched bases: 6. CDR3 DNA: TGTGCCTGGGGGGACAGGGGGACTGCCTCTGGGGCCAACGTCCTGACTTTC. Amino acid sequence: CAWGDRGTASGANVLTF.

The chain links TRBV6-5 to TRBJ1-2, with D perhaps matching TRBD1 (5 bases). Looked up from germline, CDR1 is MNHEY and CDR2 is SVGAGI. The CDR3 covers 12 residues. V lost 4 bases to trimming and J lost 7 bases, with 10 bases between them. In DNA form, the CDR3 reads TGTGCCAGCAGTTCCCATACAGGTGGCTACACCTTC. Its translation: CASSSHTGGYTF.

The chain recombines TRBV11-3 with TRBJ2-1, with 8 bases matching TRBD2. CDR1 SGHNT and CDR2 YENEEA come from the germline V gene. The CDR3 has 16 residues. Germline trimming cut 1 base from V and 6 bases from J; bases unmatched to any gene: 8. The CDR3 coding sequence is TGTGCCAGCAGCTTAGGTCTACGGGGGGGTCTCAATGAGCAGTTCTTC. This translates into CASSLGLRGGLNEQFF. The full variable domain, in which reference TRBV11-3 and TRBJ2-1 provide the parts outside the CDR3, is EAGVVQSPRYKIIEKKQPVAFWCNPISGHNTLYWYLQNLGQGPELLIRYENEEAVDDSQLPKDRFSAERLKGVDSTLKIQPAELGDSAVYLCASSLGLRGGLNEQFFGPGTRLTVL.

The chain carries TRBV5-1 and TRBJ2-1, with unresolved D. The CDR3 sequence is 11 residues long. Per germline, CDR1 SGHRS and CDR2 YFSETQ. V was shortened by 2 bases and J by 8 bases, with 5 bases between the two germline ends. Here the CDR3 DNA reads TGCGCCAGCAGCTTTAGCCATGAGCAGTTCTTC. It encodes CASSFSHEQFF.

The chain links TRBV13 to TRBJ1-2; 9 nucleotides align to TRBD1. Germline V gene data show CDR1 as PRHDT and CDR2 as FYEKMQ (reference sequence). The V gene end was trimmed by 1 base and the J gene end by 7 bases; junction bases not matched to a gene: 10. The CDR3 has 16 amino acids. This CDR3 reads CASSLANRGLWGGYTF. The CDR3 DNA is TGTGCCAGCAGCTTAGCAAACAGGGGGCTTTGGGGTGGCTACACCTTC. Full variable domain (missing parts from reference TRBV13 and TRBJ1-2): AAGVIQSPRHLIKEKRETATLKCYPIPRHDTVYWYQQGPGQDPQFLISFYEKMQSDKGSIPDRFSAQQFSDYHSELNMSSLELGDSALYFCASSLANRGLWGGYTFGSGTRLTVV.

The chain uses TRBV6-1 and TRBJ2-5; D unresolved. The length of the CDR3 is 11 residues. Trimming took off 6 bases at V and 2 bases at J, with 4 bases between the two ends. Germline V CDR1 and CDR2: MNHNS, SASEGT. The CDR3 is CASREQETQYF. The CDR3 DNA sequence: TGTGCCAGCAGGGAGCAAGAGACCCAGTACTTC.